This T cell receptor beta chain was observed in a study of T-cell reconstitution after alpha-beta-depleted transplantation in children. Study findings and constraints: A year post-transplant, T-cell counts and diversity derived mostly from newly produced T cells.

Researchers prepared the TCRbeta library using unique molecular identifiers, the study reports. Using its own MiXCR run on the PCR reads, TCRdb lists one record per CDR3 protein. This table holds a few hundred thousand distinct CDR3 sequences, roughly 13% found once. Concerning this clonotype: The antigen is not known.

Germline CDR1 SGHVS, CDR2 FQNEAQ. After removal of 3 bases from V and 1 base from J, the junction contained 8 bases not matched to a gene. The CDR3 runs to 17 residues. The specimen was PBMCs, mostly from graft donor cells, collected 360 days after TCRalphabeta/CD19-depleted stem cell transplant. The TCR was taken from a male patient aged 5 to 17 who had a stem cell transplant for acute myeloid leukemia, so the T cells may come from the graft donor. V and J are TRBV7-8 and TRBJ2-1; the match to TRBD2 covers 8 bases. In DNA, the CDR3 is TGTGCCAGCAGCTTCCCCAGCGGGAGAGAGTCCTACAATGAGCAGTTCTTC. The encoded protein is CASSFPSGRESYNEQFF.